These T cell receptor beta chains were read from a single sample in a study of kidney transplant recipient with SARS-CoV-2 infection. TCRdb re-called the reads through MiXCR, storing one row per CDR3 protein. This sample has fewer than 250,000 distinct CDR3 sequences; 29% occur once, and the top ten carry around 6.8%. The sample was a blood sample, taken at baseline and between days 110 and 120 from a kidney transplant recipient. The receptors shown here come from a male patient aged 25-45 years who had COVID-19 and was a kidney transplant recipient. The graft donor may have contributed some T cells. CDR3s include the opening cysteine and the closing phenylalanine or tryptophan. D genes are given only for firm matches. Clone size appears in some rows only: once, few, many, or a class for an expanded clone.

>TRBV19|.|many|TRBJ1-2
CASSYAQTNRKTYGYTF
TGTGCCAGTAGTTACGCTCAGACAAATCGAAAGACCTATGGCTACACCTTC
>TRBV24-1|.|many|TRBJ1-6
CATSDDSYNSPLHF
TGTGCCACCAGTGATGACAGCTATAATTCACCCCTCCACTTT
>TRBV19|.|many|TRBJ2-2
CASSRDRGELFF
TGTGCCAGTAGCCGGGATCGCGGGGAGCTGTTTTTT
>TRBV19|.|many|TRBJ2-7
CASSRSVDYEQYF
TGTGCCAGTAGTAGGAGCGTCGACTACGAGCAGTACTTC
>TRBV19|.|many|TRBJ2-1
CASSIASTPSSEQFF
TGTGCCAGTAGTATAGCCTCGACTCCCTCAAGTGAACAGTTCTTC
>TRBV19|TRBD2|few|TRBJ2-1
CASSIGTSGGPTYNEQFF
TGTGCCAGTAGTATAGGGACTAGCGGGGGCCCGACCTACAATGAGCAGTTCTTC
>TRBV20-1|.|many|TRBJ1-6
CSASSSRSYNSPLHF
TGCAGTGCTAGTTCGTCTCGCTCCTATAATTCACCCCTCCACTTT
>TRBV6-8|.|many|TRBJ1-2
CASSPRLRSRKTYGYTF
TGTGCCAGCAGTCCGCGATTACGCTCTAGAAAGACCTATGGCTACACCTTC
>TRBV20-1|.|few|TRBJ1-5
CSAREEARGQPQHF
TGCAGTGCTAGAGAGGAGGCCCGAGGTCAGCCCCAGCATTTT
>TRBV6-6|.|many|TRBJ1-2
CASSVSEGGRKTYGYTF
TGTGCCAGCAGTGTATCGGAAGGTGGGAGAAAGACCTATGGCTACACCTTC
>TRBV5-4|.|.|TRBJ1-6
CASSLDGRENSPLHF
TGTGCCAGCAGCTTGGATGGCAGGGAAAATTCACCCCTCCACTTT
>TRBV28|.|many|TRBJ1-2
CASSSASTDNYGYTF
TGTGCCAGCAGTTCCGCCTCAACCGATAACTATGGCTACACCTTC
>TRBV6-4|.|.|TRBJ1-2
CASSTGFSHGKTYGYTF
TGTGCCAGCAGTACAGGTTTCTCACACGGAAAGACCTATGGCTACACCTTC
>TRBV5-1|.|many|TRBJ1-1
CASSVGDEAFF
TGCGCCAGCAGCGTAGGGGATGAAGCTTTCTTT
>TRBV6-8|.|many|TRBJ1-2
CASSRTVRSRKTYGYTF
TGTGCCAGCAGTCGCACCGTACGCTCTAGAAAGACCTATGGCTACACCTTC
>TRBV20-1|TRBD2|many|TRBJ2-3
CSASKRERSDTQYF
TGCAGTGCTAGTAAGCGGGAGAGGTCCGATACGCAGTATTTT
>TRBV5-1|.|many|TRBJ2-2
CASSLNGGGVSTGELFF
TGCGCCAGCAGCTTGAATGGAGGGGGCGTCAGCACCGGGGAGCTGTTTTTT
>TRBV4-1|TRBD1|many|TRBJ1-6
CASSPRGQGRSPLHF
TGCGCCAGCAGCCCGCGAGGACAGGGAAGGTCACCCCTCCACTTT
>TRBV7-9|TRBD2|many|TRBJ2-7
CASSLSPRGDSGTSAPYEQYF
TGTGCCAGCAGCTTATCCCCCCGGGGCGACTCCGGGACTAGCGCACCCTACGAGCAGTACTTC
>TRBV28|.|many|TRBJ1-5
CASSLMWWTVPSAQHF
TGTGCCAGCAGTTTAATGTGGTGGACAGTTCCCTCGGCCCAGCATTTT
>TRBV19|.|few|TRBJ2-1
CASSMIRNEQFF
TGTGCCAGTAGTATGATCCGCAATGAGCAGTTCTTC
>TRBV5-5|.|once|TRBJ1-2
CASEADVSRKTYGCTF
TGTGCCAGCGAGGCAGATGTCTCGCGAAAGACCTATGGCTGCACCTTC
>TRBV12-2|.|many|TRBJ1-2
CASRVRLTPRKTYGYTF
TGTGCAAGTCGCGTTCGCCTGACTCCACGAAAGACCTATGGCTACACCTTC
>TRBV30|.|many|TRBJ1-2
CAWVAVRYRKTYGYTF
TGTGCCTGGGTGGCCGTGCGTTATAGAAAGACCTATGGCTACACCTTC
>TRBV6-8|.|many|TRBJ1-2
CASSLQPRSRKTYGYTF
TGTGCCAGCAGTCTGCAGCCACGCTCTAGAAAGACCTATGGCTACACCTTC
>TRBV3-1|.|many|TRBJ2-1
CASSHAGEQFF
TGTGCCAGCAGCCATGCAGGTGAGCAGTTCTTC
>TRBV20-1|TRBD2|.|TRBJ2-6
CSAREWLAGTGGANVLTF
TGCAGTGCTAGAGAGTGGCTAGCGGGAACGGGTGGGGCCAACGTCCTGACTTTC
>TRBV9|.|many|TRBJ1-2
CASYVLYSRKTYGYTF
TGTGCCAGCTACGTTCTGTACTCAAGAAAGACCTATGGCTACACCTTC
>TRBV12-3/TRBV12-4|.|many|TRBJ1-2
CASSEGPSFRKTYGYTF
TGTGCCAGCAGTGAGGGCCCCAGCTTCCGAAAGACCTATGGCTACACCTTC
>TRBV20-1|TRBD1|.|TRBJ1-2
CSARDRGQGSLGYAF
TGCAGTGCTAGAGATCGAGGACAGGGGTCTTTAGGCTACGCCTTC
>TRBV21-1|.|.|TRBJ2-3
CASRILVATVMQDTQYF
TGTGCCAGCAGAATCTTGGTAGCTACAGTCATGCAAGATACGCAGTATTTT
>TRBV3-1|.|many|TRBJ2-2
CASSRANRPGELFF
TGTGCCAGCAGCCGGGCGAATCGGCCCGGGGAGCTGTTTTTT
>TRBV9|.|.|TRBJ1-2
CASSVSGVNYGYTF
TGTGCCAGCAGCGTATCAGGGGTCAACTATGGCTACACCTTC
>TRBV10-1|TRBD2|many|TRBJ2-7
CASRNPSGRHEQYF
TGCGCCAGCCGAAACCCTAGCGGGAGGCACGAGCAGTACTTC
>TRBV4-1|.|.|TRBJ2-1
CASSQDFAESSYNEQFF
TGCGCCAGCAGCCAAGATTTCGCGGAGAGCTCCTACAATGAGCAGTTCTTC
>TRBV7-8|TRBD2|many|TRBJ2-7
CASSPGTSGRAYEQYF
TGTGCCAGCAGCCCAGGGACTAGCGGGCGGGCCTACGAGCAGTACTTC
>TRBV16|.|many|TRBJ1-2
CASSMDWVVRKTYGYTF
TGTGCCAGCAGCATGGACTGGGTCGTTAGAAAGACCTATGGCTACACCTTC
>TRBV6-2/TRBV6-3|TRBD2|.|TRBJ2-1
CASSYWTSSDNEQFF
TGTGCCAGCAGTTACTGGACTAGCTCCGACAATGAGCAGTTCTTC
>TRBV18|.|many|TRBJ1-1
CASSRGVNTEAFF
TGTGCCAGCAGCCGGGGCGTTAACACTGAAGCTTTCTTT
>TRBV5-6|.|.|TRBJ1-4
CASSLDRNLDEKLFF
TGTGCCAGCAGTCTAGACAGGAATCTGGATGAAAAACTGTTTTTT
>TRBV8-2|.|once|TRBJ2-6
CGTKKRITQSRTNVLTF
TGTGGCACGAAAAAGAGGATAACACAAAGTCGGACCAACGTCCTGACTTTC
>TRBV10-2|.|many|TRBJ1-2
CASSRCTTSRKTYGYTF
TGCGCCAGCAGTAGATGCACCACTTCTAGAAAGACCTATGGCTACACCTTC
>TRBV28|.|many|TRBJ2-7
CASSPGTSAVEQYF
TGTGCCAGCAGCCCTGGGACATCTGCCGTCGAGCAGTACTTC
>TRBV3-1|.|many|TRBJ1-1
CASSGTAPISIRTEAFF
TGTGCCAGCAGCGGTACAGCTCCCATTTCAATTCGCACTGAAGCTTTCTTT
>TRBV7-6|.|.|TRBJ2-3
CASSLDRHDTQYF
TGTGCCAGCAGCTTAGACAGACACGATACGCAGTATTTT
>TRBV2|.|many|TRBJ1-4
CASRPPGDPEKLFF
TGTGCCAGCAGGCCACCAGGGGACCCTGAAAAACTGTTTTTT
>TRBV9|TRBD1|few|TRBJ2-3
CASSVVGGDREGDTQYF
TGTGCCAGCAGCGTAGTAGGGGGGGACAGGGAAGGGGATACGCAGTATTTT
>TRBV11-3|.|many|TRBJ1-2
CASSTPFDLGKTYGYTF
TGTGCCAGCAGCACACCGTTCGATCTCGGAAAGACCTATGGCTACACCTTC